Sequencing of this T cell receptor (beta chain) was carried out in a study of Ad26.COV2.S vaccination and SARS-CoV-2 variants. The count of this clone is one. Its antigen is undetermined. Study observations and caveats: Whether participants received vaccine or placebo, their non-spike TCR breadth was similar.

TCRdb keeps only in-frame clones here, not all; method: immunoSEQ multiplex PCR. The sample carries a few hundred thousand clones, around nine tenths recorded once. Treatment meaning: some 20 received Ad26.COV2.S at low or high dose, single or two shots; 5 received placebo; per-sample allocation not given. Samples analyzed were those drawn on day 63 after the first vaccine or placebo injection. This person who donated was an adult of 18-55 years in Boston. The CDR3 is made up of 18 amino acids. Here the sequenced sample was peripheral blood, taken in a trial of Ad26.COV2.S vaccine versus placebo. The source of this sequence is a person between 18 and 65 years old who received the Ad26.COV2.S COVID-19 vaccine or a placebo. The chain employs TRBV12-1 and TRBJ2-1. TRBV12-1 is tagged as a pseudogene. CDR3 region: CASSFVYGDRRAYNEQFF. CDR3 nucleotide sequence: TGTGCCAGCAGCTTTGTGTACGGGGACCGGAGAGCCTACAATGAGCAGTTCTTC.